Listed here are 4 T cell receptor beta chains from one sample, sequenced in a study of Ad26.COV2.S vaccination and SARS-CoV-2 variants. Treatment given: about 20 received Ad26.COV2.S at low or high dose, single or two shots; roughly five received placebo; per-sample allocation not given. Samples were taken on day 63 after the first vaccine or placebo injection. The data were produced by immunoSEQ multiplex PCR, yet TCRdb's version contains in-frame clones alone and is incomplete. The sample includes fewer than 400,000 clones, about nine tenths of them seen just once. This material consisted of peripheral blood, taken in a trial of Ad26.COV2.S vaccine versus placebo. The receptors come from a person aged 18-65 years who received the Ad26.COV2.S COVID-19 vaccine or a placebo.

The rearrangement uses TRBV19 and TRBJ1-3; 10 bases agree with TRBD1. The CDR3 totals 16 residues. Unmatched junction bases numbered 5, after V lost 6 bases and J lost 0 bases. The germline gives CDR1 LNHDA, CDR2 SQIVND (reference sequence). CDR3 sequence: CASRWTGGGSGNTIYF. The CDR3 region has the DNA TGTGCCAGTAGGTGGACAGGGGGAGGCTCTGGAAACACCATATATTTT.

This clone came up a few times. This sequence joins TRBV27 and TRBJ1-5; tentative D call: TRBD1 (6 bases). Per the germline V gene, CDR1 is MNHEY and CDR2 is SMNVEV (reference sequence). V was clipped by 4 bases and J by 7 bases, with 14 bases between them. The CDR3 consists of 14 residues. CDR3 residues: CASSYTGLWQPQHF. CDR3 sequence (DNA): TGTGCCAGCAGTTATACAGGGTTATGGCAGCCCCAGCATTTT.

This sequence joins TRBV2 and TRBJ1-1; 10 nucleotides align to TRBD1. The CDR3 covers 14 residues. V shed 5 bases, J shed 5 bases, and the junction held 5 bases outside the gene matches. CDR1 and CDR2 from the germline V gene are SNHLY and FYNNEI. The CDR3 here is CASSSGTGVTEAFF. CDR3 nucleotides: TGTGCCAGCAGTTCCGGGACAGGGGTAACTGAAGCTTTCTTT.

The chain employs TRBV9 and TRBJ1-1; the D is unclear. The CDR3 extends over 14 amino acids. V was pared by 3 bases and J by 4 bases, with 13 bases between. Germline V gene lookup returns CDR1 SGDLS and CDR2 YYNGEE. The CDR3 DNA follows: TGTGCCAGCAGCGCGGGAGGAAGGGCCACTGAAGCTTTCTTT. Amino acids: CASSAGGRATEAFF.